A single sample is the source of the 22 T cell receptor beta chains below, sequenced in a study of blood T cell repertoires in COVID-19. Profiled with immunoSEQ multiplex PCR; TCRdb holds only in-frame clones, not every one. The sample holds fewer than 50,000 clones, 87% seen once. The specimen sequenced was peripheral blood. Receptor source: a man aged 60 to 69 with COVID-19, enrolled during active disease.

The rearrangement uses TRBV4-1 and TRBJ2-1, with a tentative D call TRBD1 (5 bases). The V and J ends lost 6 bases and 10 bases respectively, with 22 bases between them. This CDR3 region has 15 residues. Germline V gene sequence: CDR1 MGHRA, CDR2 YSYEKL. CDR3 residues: CASSYGHSRAREQFF. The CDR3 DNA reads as TGCGCCAGCAGTTACGGACACTCTAGGGCCAGGGAGCAGTTCTTC.

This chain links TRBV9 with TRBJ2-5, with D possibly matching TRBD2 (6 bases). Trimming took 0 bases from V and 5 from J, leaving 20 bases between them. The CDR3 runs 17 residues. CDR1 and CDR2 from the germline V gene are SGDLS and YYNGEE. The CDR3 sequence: CASSVGASDIAGETQYF. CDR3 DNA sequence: TGTGCCAGCAGCGTAGGGGCTAGCGATATCGCCGGGGAGACCCAGTACTTC.

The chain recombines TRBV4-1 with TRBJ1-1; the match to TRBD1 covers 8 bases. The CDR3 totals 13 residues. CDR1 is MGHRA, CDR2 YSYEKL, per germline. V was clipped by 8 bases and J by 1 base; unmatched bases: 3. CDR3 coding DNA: TGCGCCAGCGTGGGGACAGGGAACACTGAAGCTTTCTTT. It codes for CASVGTGNTEAFF.

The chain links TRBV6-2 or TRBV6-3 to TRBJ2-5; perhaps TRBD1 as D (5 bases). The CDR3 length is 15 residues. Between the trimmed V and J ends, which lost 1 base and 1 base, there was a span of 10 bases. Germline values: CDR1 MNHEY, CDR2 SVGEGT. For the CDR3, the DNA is TGTGCCAGCAGTTACTTGTCACAGGTCCAAGAGACCCAGTACTTC. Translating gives CASSYLSQVQETQYF.

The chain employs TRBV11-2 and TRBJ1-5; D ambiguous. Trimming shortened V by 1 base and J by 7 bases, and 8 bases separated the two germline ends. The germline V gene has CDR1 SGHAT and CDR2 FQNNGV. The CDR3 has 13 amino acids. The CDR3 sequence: CASSLGVRQPQHF. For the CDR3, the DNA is TGTGCCAGCAGCTTAGGAGTACGGCAGCCCCAGCATTTT.

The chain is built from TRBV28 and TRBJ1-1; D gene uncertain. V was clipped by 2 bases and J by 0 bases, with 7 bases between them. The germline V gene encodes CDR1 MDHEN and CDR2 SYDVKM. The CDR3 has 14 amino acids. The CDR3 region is CASSLPGVNTEAFF. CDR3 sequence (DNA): TGTGCCAGCAGTTTACCCGGGGTGAACACTGAAGCTTTCTTT.

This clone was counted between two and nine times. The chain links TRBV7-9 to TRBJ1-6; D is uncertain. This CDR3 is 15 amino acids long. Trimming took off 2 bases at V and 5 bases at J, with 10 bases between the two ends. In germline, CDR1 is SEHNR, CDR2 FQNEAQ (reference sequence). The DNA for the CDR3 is TGTGCCAGCAGCTTAAACGAGAAGAATAATTCACCCCTCCACTTT. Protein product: CASSLNEKNNSPLHF.

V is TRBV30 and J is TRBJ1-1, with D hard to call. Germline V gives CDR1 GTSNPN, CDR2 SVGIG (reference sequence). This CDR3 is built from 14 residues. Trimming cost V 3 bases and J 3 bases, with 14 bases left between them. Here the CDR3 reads CAWRLVAVDTEAFF. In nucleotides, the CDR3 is TGTGCCTGGAGACTCGTCGCCGTGGACACTGAAGCTTTCTTT.

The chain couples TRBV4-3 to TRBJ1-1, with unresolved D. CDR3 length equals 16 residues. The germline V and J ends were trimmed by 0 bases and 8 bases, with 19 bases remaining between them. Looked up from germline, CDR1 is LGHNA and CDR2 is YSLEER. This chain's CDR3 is CASSQDALRVGAEAFF. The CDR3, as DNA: TGCGCCAGCAGCCAAGATGCTTTGAGGGTCGGTGCCGAAGCTTTCTTT.

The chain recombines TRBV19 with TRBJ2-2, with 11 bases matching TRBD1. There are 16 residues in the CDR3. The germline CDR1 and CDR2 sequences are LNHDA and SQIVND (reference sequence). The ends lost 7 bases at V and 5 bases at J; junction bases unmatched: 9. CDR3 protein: CASTPGQGAGTGELFF. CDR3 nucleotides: TGTGCCAGTACCCCCGGACAGGGGGCCGGAACCGGGGAGCTGTTTTTT.

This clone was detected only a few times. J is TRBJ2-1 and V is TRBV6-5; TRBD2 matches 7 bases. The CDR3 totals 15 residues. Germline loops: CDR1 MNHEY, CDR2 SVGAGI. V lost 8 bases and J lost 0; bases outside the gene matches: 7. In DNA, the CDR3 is TGTGCCAGCGAGTCGCTAGCGGTCTCCTACAATGAGCAGTTCTTC. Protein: CASESLAVSYNEQFF.

The CDR3 nucleotides are TGCAGCGTTGAAGTTCACTTGAGGGCGTCAGAGACCCAGTACTTC. The encoded protein is CSVEVHLRASETQYF. This rearrangement joins TRBV29-1 to TRBJ2-5; weak D call: TRBD2 (5 bases). In germline, CDR1 is SQVTM, CDR2 ANQGSEA. Trimming removed 1 base at V and 4 bases at J, with 16 bases between. This CDR3 contains 15 residues.

The chain's CDR3 is CASSMGQNYGYTF. CDR3 bases: TGTGCCAGCAGCATGGGACAGAACTATGGCTACACCTTC. The genes are TRBV5-6 and TRBJ1-2; 7 nucleotides line up with TRBD1. The germline CDR1 and CDR2 sequences are SGHDT and YYEEEE. The J segment lost 2 bases and the V segment lost 4 bases, leaving 2 bases of the junction unmatched. There are 13 residues in the CDR3.

The CDR3 nucleotides are TGTGCCAGCAGCCCGCCGGTGGACATGGGGCAGTTCTTC. Its protein is CASSPPVDMGQFF. V gene TRBV7-9 combines with J gene TRBJ2-1; TRBD1 is a possible D gene (5 bases). Trimming removed 5 bases at V and 12 bases at J, with 17 bases between. Germline V lookup: CDR1 SEHNR, CDR2 FQNEAQ (reference sequence). This CDR3 has 13 amino acids.

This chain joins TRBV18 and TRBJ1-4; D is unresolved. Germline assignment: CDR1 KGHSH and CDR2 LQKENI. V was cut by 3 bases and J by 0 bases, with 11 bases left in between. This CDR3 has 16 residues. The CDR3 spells CASSPGEYATNEKLFF. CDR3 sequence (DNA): TGTGCCAGCTCACCTGGAGAATATGCAACTAATGAAAAACTGTTTTTT.

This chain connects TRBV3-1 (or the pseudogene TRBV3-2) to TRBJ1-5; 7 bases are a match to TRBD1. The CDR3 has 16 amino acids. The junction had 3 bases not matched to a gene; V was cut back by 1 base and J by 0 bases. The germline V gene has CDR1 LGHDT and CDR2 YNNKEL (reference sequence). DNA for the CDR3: TGTGCCAGCAGCCAAGGGGGGACAGTTAGCAATCAGCCCCAGCATTTT. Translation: CASSQGGTVSNQPQHF.

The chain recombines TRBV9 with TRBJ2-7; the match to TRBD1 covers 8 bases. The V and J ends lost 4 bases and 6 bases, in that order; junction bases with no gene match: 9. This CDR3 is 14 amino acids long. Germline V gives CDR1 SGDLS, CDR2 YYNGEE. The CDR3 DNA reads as TGTGCCAGCAGCCCAGAGACAGGGGACGGCGAGCAGTACTTC. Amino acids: CASSPETGDGEQYF.

The CDR3 here is CAISAGGAEAFF. CDR3 DNA sequence: TGTGCCATCAGTGCTGGAGGGGCTGAAGCTTTCTTT. The chain recombines TRBV10-3 with TRBJ1-1, with D possibly being TRBD1 (5 bases). The ends were cut back, 4 bases at V and 6 bases at J, with 9 bases in the middle. CDR3 size: 12 residues. Germline V gives CDR1 ENHRY, CDR2 SYGVKD.

The CDR3: CASSLDASGGVYEQYF. CDR3 coding DNA: TGTGCCAGCAGCTTAGACGCCAGCGGGGGTGTCTACGAGCAGTACTTC. The chain has TRBV7-2 and TRBJ2-7, with 8 bases aligning to TRBD2. V dropped 1 base and J dropped 3; count of bases not matched to a gene: 8. Germline values: CDR1 SGHTA, CDR2 FQGNSA. The CDR3 has 16 amino acids.

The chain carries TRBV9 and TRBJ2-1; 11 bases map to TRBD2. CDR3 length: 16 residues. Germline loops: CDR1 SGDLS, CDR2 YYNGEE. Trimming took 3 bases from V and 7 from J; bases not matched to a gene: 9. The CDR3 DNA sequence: TGTGCCAGCAGCGGATCCGGGACTAGCGGAGCTAATGAGCAGTTCTTC. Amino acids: CASSGSGTSGANEQFF.

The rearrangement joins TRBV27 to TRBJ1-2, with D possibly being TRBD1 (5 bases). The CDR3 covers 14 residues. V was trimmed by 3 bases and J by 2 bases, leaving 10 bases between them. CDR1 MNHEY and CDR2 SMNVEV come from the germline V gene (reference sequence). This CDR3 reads CASSFGGINYGYTF. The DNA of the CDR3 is TGTGCCAGCAGTTTCGGGGGGATCAACTATGGCTACACCTTC.

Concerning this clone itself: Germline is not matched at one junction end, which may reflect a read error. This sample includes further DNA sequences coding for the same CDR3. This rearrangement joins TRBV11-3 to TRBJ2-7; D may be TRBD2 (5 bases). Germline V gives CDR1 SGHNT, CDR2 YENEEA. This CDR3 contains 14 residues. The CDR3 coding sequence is TGTGCTAGCAGCTTCAAGGACTGGCCCTACGAGCAGTACTTC. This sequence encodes CASSFKDWPYEQYF.